This is a list of T cell receptor beta chains from one sample in a study of T cell repertoires in cytomegalovirus infection. TCRdb passed the reads through MiXCR, listing each CDR3 protein once. The sample consists of roughly 600,000 distinct CDR3 sequences, 20% to 25% of them appearing once. The sample taken for sequencing was CD8+ T cells from PBMCs. These receptors all stem from a human donor in good health (CMV status not recorded). Some clones in this sample may be carry-over from other donors' samples. Each CDR3 is given with its conserved first and last residue. D genes are given only for firm matches. Where a row states a size, it is once, few, many or the class of an expanded clone; other rows omit it.

j_call,clone_size,d_call,v_call,cdr3_aa,cdr3_nt
TRBJ1-5,-,-,TRBV6-2/TRBV6-3,CASSYSETGHSNQPQHF,TGTGCCAGCAGTTACTCCGAGACAGGACATAGCAATCAGCCCCAGCATTTT
TRBJ1-6,-,-,TRBV4-2,CASSQDETMTYNSPLHF,TGTGCCAGCAGCCAAGATGAGACTATGACCTATAATTCACCCCTCCACTTT
TRBJ2-7,-,-,TRBV12-3/TRBV12-4,CASSPQGVEQYF,TGTGCCAGCAGTCCACAGGGAGTGGAGCAGTACTTC
TRBJ2-3,-,TRBD2,TRBV28,CASSFLGLASDTQYF,TGTGCCAGCAGTTTTTTGGGACTAGCATCAGATACGCAGTATTTT
TRBJ2-3,-,-,TRBV20-1,CSARDFELTRTSTDTQYF,TGCAGTGCTAGAGATTTCGAGTTAACCCGGACTAGCACAGATACGCAGTATTTT
TRBJ2-2,-,-,TRBV29-1,CSVAQTGELFF,TGCAGCGTTGCCCAGACCGGGGAGCTGTTTTTT
TRBJ2-7,-,-,TRBV2,CASTIPGRYNSYEQYF,TGTGCCAGCACCATCCCGGGACGTTACAATTCCTACGAGCAGTACTTC
TRBJ2-1,many,TRBD1,TRBV7-9,CASSPKVWDRDYNEQFF,TGTGCCAGCAGCCCTAAAGTCTGGGACAGAGATTACAATGAGCAGTTCTTC
TRBJ1-6,many,-,TRBV7-2,CASSLAIWDGNSPLHF,TGTGCCAGCAGCTTAGCAATCTGGGACGGAAATTCACCCCTCCACTTT
TRBJ2-1,many,-,TRBV4-1,CASSQLDGDEQFF,TGCGCCAGCAGCCAACTCGACGGGGATGAGCAGTTCTTC
TRBJ2-4,-,-,TRBV28,CAISSPRSGRTKNIQYF,TGTGCCATTTCCAGCCCCCGGTCAGGGAGGACCAAAAACATTCAGTACTTC
TRBJ2-1,many,-,TRBV7-2,CASSLGHPSYNEQFF,TGTGCCAGCAGCTTAGGGCACCCCTCCTACAATGAGCAGTTCTTC
TRBJ1-1,-,-,TRBV7-2,CASSLAPAEAFF,TGTGCCAGCAGCTTAGCCCCGGCGGAAGCTTTCTTT
TRBJ1-3,-,-,TRBV14,CASSGRSYEGNTIYF,TGTGCCAGCAGCGGTCGCAGTTATGAGGGAAACACCATATATTTT